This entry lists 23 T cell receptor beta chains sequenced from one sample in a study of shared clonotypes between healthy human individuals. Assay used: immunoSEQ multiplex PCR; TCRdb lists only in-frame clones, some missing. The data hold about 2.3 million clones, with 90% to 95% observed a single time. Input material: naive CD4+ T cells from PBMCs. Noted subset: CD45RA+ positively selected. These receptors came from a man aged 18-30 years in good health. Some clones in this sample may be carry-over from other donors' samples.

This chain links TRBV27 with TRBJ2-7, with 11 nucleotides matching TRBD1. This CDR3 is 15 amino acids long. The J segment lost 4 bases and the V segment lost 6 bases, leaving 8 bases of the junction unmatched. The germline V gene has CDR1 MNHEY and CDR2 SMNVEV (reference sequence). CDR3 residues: CASRVPGQGVYEQYF. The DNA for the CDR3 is TGTGCCAGCAGGGTACCGGGACAGGGGGTGTACGAGCAGTACTTC.

CDR3 sequence (DNA): TGTGCCTGGAGTGTAGCGGGAGGGGGTCTCGAGCAGTACTTC. Translated, it gives CAWSVAGGGLEQYF. The chain links TRBV30 to TRBJ2-7; the match to TRBD2 covers 10 bases. The CDR3 extends over 14 amino acids. CDR1 GTSNPN and CDR2 SVGIG come from the germline V gene (reference sequence). V shed 0 bases, J shed 6 bases, and the junction held 5 bases outside the gene matches.

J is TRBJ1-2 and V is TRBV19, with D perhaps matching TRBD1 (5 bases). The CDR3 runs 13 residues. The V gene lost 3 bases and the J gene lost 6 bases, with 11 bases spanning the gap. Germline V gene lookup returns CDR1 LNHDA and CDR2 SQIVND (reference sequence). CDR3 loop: CASSITLGDGYTF. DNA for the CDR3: TGTGCCAGTAGTATCACTCTAGGGGATGGCTACACCTTC.

CDR3 residues: CASSPDPSSTDTQYF. The CDR3 DNA reads TGCGCCAGCAGCCCCGACCCGTCAAGCACAGATACGCAGTATTTT. The V gene is TRBV5-1, the J gene TRBJ2-3; D gene ambiguous. The CDR3 is made up of 15 amino acids. The germline CDR1 and CDR2 sequences are SGHRS and YFSETQ. V was shortened by 4 bases and J by 0 bases, with 12 bases between the two germline ends.

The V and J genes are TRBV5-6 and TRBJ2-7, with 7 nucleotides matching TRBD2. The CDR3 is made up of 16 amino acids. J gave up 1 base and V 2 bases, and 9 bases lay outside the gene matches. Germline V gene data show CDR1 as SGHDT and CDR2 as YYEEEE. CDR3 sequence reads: CASSLRGGSLSYEQYF. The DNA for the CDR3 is TGTGCCAGCAGCTTAAGAGGCGGGAGCCTGTCCTACGAGCAGTACTTC.

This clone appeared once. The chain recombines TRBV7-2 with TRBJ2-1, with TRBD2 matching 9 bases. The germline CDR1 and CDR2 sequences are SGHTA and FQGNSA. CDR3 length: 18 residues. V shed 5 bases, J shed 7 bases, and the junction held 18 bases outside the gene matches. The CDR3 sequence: CASSKGNGGRALANEQFF. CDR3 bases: TGTGCCAGCAGCAAGGGGAACGGCGGGAGGGCCCTCGCGAATGAGCAGTTCTTC.

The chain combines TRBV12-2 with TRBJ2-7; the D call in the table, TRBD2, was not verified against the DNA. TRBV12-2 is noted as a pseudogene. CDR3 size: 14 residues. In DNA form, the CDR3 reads TGTGCAAGTCGCTTGTGTCGGGAGGGCTACGAGCAGTACTTC. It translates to CASRLCREGYEQYF.

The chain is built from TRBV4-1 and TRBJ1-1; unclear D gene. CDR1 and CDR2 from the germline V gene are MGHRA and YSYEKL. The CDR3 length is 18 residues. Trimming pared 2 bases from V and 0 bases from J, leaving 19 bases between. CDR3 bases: TGCGCCAGCAGCCAACCCCCCGCAGGCGCGCCTTTGAACACTGAAGCTTTCTTT. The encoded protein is CASSQPPAGAPLNTEAFF.

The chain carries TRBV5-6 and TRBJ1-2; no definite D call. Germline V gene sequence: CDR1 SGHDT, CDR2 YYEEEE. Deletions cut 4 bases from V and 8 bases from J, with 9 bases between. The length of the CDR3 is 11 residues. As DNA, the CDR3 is TGTGCCAGCAGCCTCTTGGGGGGCTACACCTTC. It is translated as CASSLLGGYTF.

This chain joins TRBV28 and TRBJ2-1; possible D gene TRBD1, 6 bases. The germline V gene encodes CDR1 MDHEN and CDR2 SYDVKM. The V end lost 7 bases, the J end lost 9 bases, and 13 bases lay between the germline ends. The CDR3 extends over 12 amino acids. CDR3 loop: CASTTGTAEQFF. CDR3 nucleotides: TGTGCCAGCACCACAGGGACGGCTGAGCAGTTCTTC.

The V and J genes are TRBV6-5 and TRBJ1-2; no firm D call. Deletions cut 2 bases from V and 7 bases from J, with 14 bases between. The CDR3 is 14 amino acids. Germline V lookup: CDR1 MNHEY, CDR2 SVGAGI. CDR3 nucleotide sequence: TGTGCCAGCAGTTACAATTTGGCGTCGTCTGGCTACACCTTC. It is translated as CASSYNLASSGYTF.

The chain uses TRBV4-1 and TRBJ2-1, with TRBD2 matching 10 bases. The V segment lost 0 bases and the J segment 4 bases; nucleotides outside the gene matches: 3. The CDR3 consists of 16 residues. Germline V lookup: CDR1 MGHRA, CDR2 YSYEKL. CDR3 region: CASSQDEREGYNEQFF. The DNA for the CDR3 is TGCGCCAGCAGCCAAGATGAGCGGGAGGGTTACAATGAGCAGTTCTTC.

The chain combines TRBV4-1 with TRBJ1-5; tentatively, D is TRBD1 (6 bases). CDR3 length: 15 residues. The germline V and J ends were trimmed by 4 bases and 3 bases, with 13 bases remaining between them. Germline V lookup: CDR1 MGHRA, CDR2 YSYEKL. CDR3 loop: CASSPETGVNQPQHF. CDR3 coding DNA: TGCGCCAGCAGCCCCGAGACAGGCGTCAATCAGCCCCAGCATTTT.

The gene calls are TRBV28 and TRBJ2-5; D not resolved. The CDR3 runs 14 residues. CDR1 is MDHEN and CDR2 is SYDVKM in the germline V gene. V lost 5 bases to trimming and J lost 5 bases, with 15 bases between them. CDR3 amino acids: CASSPGPSRETQYF. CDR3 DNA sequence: TGTGCCAGCAGTCCGGGCCCCTCGCGGGAGACCCAGTACTTC.

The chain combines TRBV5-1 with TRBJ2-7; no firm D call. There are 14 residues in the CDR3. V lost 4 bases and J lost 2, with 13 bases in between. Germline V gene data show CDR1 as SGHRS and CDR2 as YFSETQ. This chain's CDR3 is CASSPRPTAYEQYF. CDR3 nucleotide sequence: TGCGCCAGCAGCCCCCGGCCGACCGCCTACGAGCAGTACTTC.

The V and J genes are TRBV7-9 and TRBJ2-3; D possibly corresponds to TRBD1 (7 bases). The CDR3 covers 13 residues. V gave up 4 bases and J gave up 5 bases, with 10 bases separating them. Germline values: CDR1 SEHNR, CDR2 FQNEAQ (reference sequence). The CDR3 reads CASSSGDRDTQYF. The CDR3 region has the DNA TGTGCCAGCAGCTCGGGGGACAGAGATACGCAGTATTTT.

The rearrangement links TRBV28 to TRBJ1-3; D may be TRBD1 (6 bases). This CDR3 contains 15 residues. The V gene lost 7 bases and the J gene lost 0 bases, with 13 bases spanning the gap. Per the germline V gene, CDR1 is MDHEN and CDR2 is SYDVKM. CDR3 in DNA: TGTGCCAGCATCCCACCAGGGGCCTCTGGAAACACCATATATTTT. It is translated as CASIPPGASGNTIYF.

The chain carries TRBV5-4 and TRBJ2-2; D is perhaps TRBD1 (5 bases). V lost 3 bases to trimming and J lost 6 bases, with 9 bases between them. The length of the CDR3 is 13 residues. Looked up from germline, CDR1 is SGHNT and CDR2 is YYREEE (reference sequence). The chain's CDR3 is CASSSIGAGELFF. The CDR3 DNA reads TGTGCCAGCAGCTCAATAGGGGCCGGGGAGCTGTTTTTT. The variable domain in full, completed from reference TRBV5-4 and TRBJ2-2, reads ETGVTQSPTHLIKTRGQQVTLRCSSQSGHNTVSWYQQALGQGPQFIFQYYREEENGRGNFPPRFSGLQFPNYSSELNVNALELDDSALYLCASSSIGAGELFFGEGSRLTVL.

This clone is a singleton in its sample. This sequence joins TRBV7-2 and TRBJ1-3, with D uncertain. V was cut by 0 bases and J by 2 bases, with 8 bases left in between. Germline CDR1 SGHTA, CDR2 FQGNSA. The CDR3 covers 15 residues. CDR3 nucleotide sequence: TGTGCCAGCAGCTTAGCGCTCTGGGCTGGAAACACCATATATTTT. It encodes CASSLALWAGNTIYF.

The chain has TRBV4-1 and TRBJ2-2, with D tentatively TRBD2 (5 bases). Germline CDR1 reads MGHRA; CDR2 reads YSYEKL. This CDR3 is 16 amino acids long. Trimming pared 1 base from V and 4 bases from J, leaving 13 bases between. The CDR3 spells CASSQGSRGGTGELFF. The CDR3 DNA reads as TGCGCCAGCAGCCAAGGGTCTCGGGGTGGCACCGGGGAGCTGTTTTTT.

CDR3 protein: CASNPGQGNYGYTF. CDR3 DNA: TGTGCCAGCAACCCGGGACAGGGCAACTATGGCTACACCTTC. This sequence joins TRBV28 and TRBJ1-2; TRBD1 matches at 9 bases. The CDR3 contains 14 residues. Germline V CDR1 and CDR2: MDHEN, SYDVKM. V lost 7 bases, J lost 2 bases, and 5 bases stayed unmatched.

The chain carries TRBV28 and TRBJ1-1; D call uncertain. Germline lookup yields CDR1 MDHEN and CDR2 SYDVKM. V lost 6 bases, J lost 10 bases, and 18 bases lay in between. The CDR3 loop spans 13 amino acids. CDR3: CASSPRLGRGAFF. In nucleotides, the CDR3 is TGTGCCAGCAGCCCTCGTCTGGGCCGCGGAGCTTTCTTT.

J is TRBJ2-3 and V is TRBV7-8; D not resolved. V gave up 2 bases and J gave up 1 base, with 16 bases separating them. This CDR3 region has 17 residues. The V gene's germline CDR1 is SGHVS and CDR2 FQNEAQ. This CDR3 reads CASSLLMSSDRTDTQYF. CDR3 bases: TGTGCCAGCAGCTTATTGATGTCCAGCGACCGCACAGATACGCAGTATTTT.